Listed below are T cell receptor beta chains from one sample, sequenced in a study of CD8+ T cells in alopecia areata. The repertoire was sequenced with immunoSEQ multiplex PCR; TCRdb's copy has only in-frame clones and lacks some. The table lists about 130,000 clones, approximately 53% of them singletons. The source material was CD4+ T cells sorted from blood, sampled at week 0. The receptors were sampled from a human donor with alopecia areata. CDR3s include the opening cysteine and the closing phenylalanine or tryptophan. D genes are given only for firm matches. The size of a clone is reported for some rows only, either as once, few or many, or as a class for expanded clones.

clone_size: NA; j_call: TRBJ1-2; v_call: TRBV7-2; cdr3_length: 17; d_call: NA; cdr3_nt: TGTGCCAGCAGCGTAACTTACCGGGACACTGAGGGCTATGGCTACACCTTC; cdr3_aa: CASSVTYRDTEGYGYTF
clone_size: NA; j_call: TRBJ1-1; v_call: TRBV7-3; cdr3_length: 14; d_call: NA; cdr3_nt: TGTGCCAGCGCCCCATCGGCAGGGAACACTGAAGCTTTCTTT; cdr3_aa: CASAPSAGNTEAFF
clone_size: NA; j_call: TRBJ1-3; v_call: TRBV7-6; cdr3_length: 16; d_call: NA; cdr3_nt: TGTGCCAGCAGCTTAGTGGCCGCTTCCTCTGGAAACACCATATATTTT; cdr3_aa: CASSLVAASSGNTIYF
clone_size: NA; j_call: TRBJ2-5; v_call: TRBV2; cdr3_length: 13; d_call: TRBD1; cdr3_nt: TGTGCCACCACCCCGGGACAGGTCGAGACCCAGTACTTC; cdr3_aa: CATTPGQVETQYF
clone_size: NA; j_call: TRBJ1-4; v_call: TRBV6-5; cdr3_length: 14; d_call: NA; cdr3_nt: TGTGCCAGCAGACGGACGGCAACTAATGAAAAACTGTTTTTT; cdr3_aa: CASRRTATNEKLFF
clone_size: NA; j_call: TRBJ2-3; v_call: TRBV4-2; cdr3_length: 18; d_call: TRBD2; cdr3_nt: TGTGCCAGCAGCCGGGGACTACACACTAGCGGCAACACAGATACGCAGTATTTT; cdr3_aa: CASSRGLHTSGNTDTQYF
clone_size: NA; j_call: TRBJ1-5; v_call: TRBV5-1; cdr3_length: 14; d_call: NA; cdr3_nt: TGCGCCAGCAGCGCAACAGGGTCCCACCAGCCCCAGCATTTT; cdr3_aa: CASSATGSHQPQHF
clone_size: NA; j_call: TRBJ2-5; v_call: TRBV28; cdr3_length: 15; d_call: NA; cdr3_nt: TGTGCCAGCAGTTTGCCAACTAGACCCCATGAGACCCAGTACTTC; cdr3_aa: CASSLPTRPHETQYF
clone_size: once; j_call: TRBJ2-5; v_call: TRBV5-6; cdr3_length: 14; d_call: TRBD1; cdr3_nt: TGTGCCAGCAGCACCCTCGGACAGGGTGAGACCCAGTACTTC; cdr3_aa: CASSTLGQGETQYF
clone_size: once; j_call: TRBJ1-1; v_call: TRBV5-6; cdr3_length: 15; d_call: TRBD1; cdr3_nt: TGTGCCAGCAGCGGACCGGACAGGGTGAACACTGAAGCTTTCTTT; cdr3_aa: CASSGPDRVNTEAFF
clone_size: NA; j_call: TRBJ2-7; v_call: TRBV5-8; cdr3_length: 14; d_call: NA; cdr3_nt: TGTGCCAGCAGCCCCCTCCGGACAGAGTCCGAGCAGTACTTC; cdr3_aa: CASSPLRTESEQYF
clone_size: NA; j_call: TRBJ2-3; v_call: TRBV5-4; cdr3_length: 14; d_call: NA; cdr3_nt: TGTGCCAGCAGCGGAATCGTTGCCACAGATACGCAGTATTTT; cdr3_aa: CASSGIVATDTQYF
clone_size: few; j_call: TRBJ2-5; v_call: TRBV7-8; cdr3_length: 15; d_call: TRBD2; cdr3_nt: TGTGCCAGCAGCTTAGCGGCCAGCGGGATTGAGACCCAGTACTTC; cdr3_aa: CASSLAASGIETQYF
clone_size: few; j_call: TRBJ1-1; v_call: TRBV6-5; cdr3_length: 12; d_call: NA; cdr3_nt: TGTGCCAGCACGAGAGGGGACACTGAAGCTTTCTTT; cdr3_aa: CASTRGDTEAFF